This is a list of T cell receptor beta chains from one sample in a study of identical twins. TCRdb reanalysed the 5' RACE reads using MiXCR and keeps one entry per CDR3 protein. The sample has some 1,600,000 distinct CDR3 sequences, under 35% seen once. Sequenced: cord blood. These receptors originate from a newborn girl in good health. The CDR3 runs from the conserved cysteine through the conserved F or W. D genes are given only for firm matches. Some rows have no size entry. The others give once, few or many, or a class for an expanded clone.

v_call	d_call	j_call	clone_size	cdr3_nt	cdr3_aa
TRBV11-2	NA	TRBJ1-2	NA	TGTGCCAGCAGCTTAGAAGTATGGCGGGGTCCTAACTATGGCTACACCTTC	CASSLEVWRGPNYGYTF
TRBV13	NA	TRBJ2-7	NA	TGTGCCAGCTCCGTGGTTCTGGGGAGAGAGCAGTACTTC	CASSVVLGREQYF
TRBV20-1	TRBD1	TRBJ2-1	NA	TGCAGTGCTAGATCCACTAGACAGGGCTGGGAGCAGTTCTTC	CSARSTRQGWEQFF
TRBV5-6	TRBD1	TRBJ1-4	few	TGTGCCAGCAGCTTGTTTGACAGGGCCGGGGAAAAACTGTTTTTT	CASSLFDRAGEKLFF
TRBV5-1	TRBD1	TRBJ2-7	few	TGCGCCAGCAGCTTCGCAACACAGGGGGCCTACGAGCAGTACTTC	CASSFATQGAYEQYF
TRBV5-6	NA	TRBJ2-4	few	TGTGCCAGCAGCTTCAGGCCAGGCGTACTGGCCAAAAACATTCAGTACTTC	CASSFRPGVLAKNIQYF
TRBV5-1	NA	TRBJ2-3	NA	TGCGCCAGCAGCTTGGCCGTCGGGGGGCCGACGGATACGCAGTATTTT	CASSLAVGGPTDTQYF
TRBV20-1	TRBD1	TRBJ1-6	NA	TGCAGTGTCCCGGACAGGACTCGGAGCTCCTATAATTCACCCCTCCACTTT	CSVPDRTRSSYNSPLHF
TRBV10-3	TRBD1	TRBJ1-1	few	TGTGCCGTCCGACAGGGGGCCACTGAAGCTTTCTTT	CAVRQGATEAFF
TRBV5-1	TRBD2	TRBJ2-1	NA	TGCGCCAGCAGCGGGACCCAGGCGCCTTTAGCGGGAAAGGGGTATGAGCAGTTCTTC	CASSGTQAPLAGKGYEQFF
TRBV3-1	NA	TRBJ2-5	many	TGTGCCAGCAGCCAAGTCGGCCCACAAGAGACCCAGTACTTC	CASSQVGPQETQYF
TRBV28	TRBD2	TRBJ2-7	NA	TGTGCCAGCAGTAGCCCATACCTAGCGGGATACGCCGAGCAGTACTTC	CASSSPYLAGYAEQYF
TRBV10-3	NA	TRBJ2-4	NA	TGTGCCATCAGCGCTAGCGAGGGAGGCATTCAGTACTTC	CAISASEGGIQYF
TRBV28	NA	TRBJ1-2	NA	TGTGCCAGCAGTCCTCCCCATCCGTATGGCTACACCTTC	CASSPPHPYGYTF
TRBV3-1	NA	TRBJ1-1	few	TGTGCCAGCAGCCGGAGAGGGATTCAGAACACTGAAGCTTTCTTT	CASSRRGIQNTEAFF
TRBV6-1	NA	TRBJ2-7	few	TGTGCCAGCAGTCCTACTTTACTCTCCTCCTACGAGCAGTACTTC	CASSPTLLSSYEQYF
TRBV12-3/TRBV12-4	NA	TRBJ2-7	NA	TGTGCCAGCACTACAGGGCATCCGCGGGGCGAGCAGTACTTC	CASTTGHPRGEQYF
TRBV19	NA	TRBJ2-3	few	TGTGCCAGTAACCGTAGGGGTGGGATTGCAGATACGCAGTATTTT	CASNRRGGIADTQYF
TRBV5-1	NA	TRBJ1-2	NA	TGCGCCAGCAGCTTCCAGGGGTTTGACTATGGCTACACCTTC	CASSFQGFDYGYTF
TRBV12-3/TRBV12-4	TRBD2	TRBJ2-3	NA	TGTGCCAGCAGTCCCCCTAGCGGGGGACCCCCAGATACGCAGTATTTT	CASSPPSGGPPDTQYF
TRBV6-2/TRBV6-3	NA	TRBJ2-1	few	TGTGCCAGCAGTTATGGGCCCGCCTACAATGAGCAGTTCTTC	CASSYGPAYNEQFF
TRBV7-8	TRBD2	TRBJ2-7	NA	TGTGCCAGCAGCTTAGTCGGTAGCGGGAGGTACGAGCAGTACTTC	CASSLVGSGRYEQYF
TRBV7-9	TRBD2	TRBJ2-1	few	TGTGCCAGCAGCTTAGGAACTAGCGGGGGCGTCAACAATGAGCAGTTCTTC	CASSLGTSGGVNNEQFF
TRBV6-1	NA	TRBJ1-2	NA	TGTGCCAGCTGTCCCGGACCGCAGTCAGATCATGGCTACACCTTC	CASCPGPQSDHGYTF
TRBV12-5	NA	TRBJ2-3	NA	TGTGCTAGTGGGCGGGCCTCGGGCGATACGCAGTATTTT	CASGRASGDTQYF
TRBV3-1	TRBD1	TRBJ1-2	NA	TGTGCCAGCAGCCAAGTAAACAGGGGGCACTATGGCTACACCTTC	CASSQVNRGHYGYTF
TRBV12-5	TRBD2	TRBJ2-7	NA	TGTGCTAGTGGGTCGGGGGGGCCCAACAATGAGCAGTACTTC	CASGSGGPNNEQYF
TRBV2	NA	TRBJ2-1	few	TGTGCCAGCATTCTTGATAAGGTTATCTACAATGAGCAGTTCTTC	CASILDKVIYNEQFF
TRBV4-2	TRBD2	TRBJ2-7	few	TGTGCCAGCAGCCAACGTGATAGCGGGGGGGACTACGAGCAGTACTTC	CASSQRDSGGDYEQYF
TRBV12-3/TRBV12-4	NA	TRBJ1-1	few	TGTGCCAGCAGTTTAGAGCCGGACGGCAATGAAGCTTTCTTT	CASSLEPDGNEAFF
TRBV4-1	NA	TRBJ2-7	NA	TGCGCCAGCAGCCAAGATAAGTTAGGCAGGGGCACCCCATACGAGCAGTACTTC	CASSQDKLGRGTPYEQYF
TRBV4-2	NA	TRBJ2-2	NA	TGTGCCAGCAGTCCTGCGGTTAGCGAGATCGGGGAGCTGTTTTTT	CASSPAVSEIGELFF
TRBV20-1	NA	TRBJ1-2	NA	TGCAGTGCTAGTGACGTTTTCTATGGCTACACCTTC	CSASDVFYGYTF
TRBV6-4	NA	TRBJ1-2	few	TGTGCCAGCAGCGCCCAACGGGGCTATGGCTACACCTTC	CASSAQRGYGYTF
TRBV5-1	NA	TRBJ1-5	NA	TGCGCCAGCAGCCTTGGGATAGTCGGTGATAGCAATCAGCCCCAGCATTTT	CASSLGIVGDSNQPQHF
TRBV4-2	TRBD1	TRBJ1-4	NA	TGTGCCAGCAGCCAAGAACAGGGGAATGAAAAACTGTTTTTT	CASSQEQGNEKLFF
TRBV14	NA	TRBJ2-7	few	TGTGCCAGCAGCCAAAGGGACGACTGGACAGCCCTATCCTACGAGCAGTACTTC	CASSQRDDWTALSYEQYF
TRBV6-1	NA	TRBJ1-5	NA	TGTGCCAGCAGGCCGGACCACAGGGGCAATCAGCCCCAGCATTTT	CASRPDHRGNQPQHF
TRBV6-1	NA	TRBJ2-5	NA	TGTGCCAGCAACCGACAGGCTGAGACCCAGTACTTC	CASNRQAETQYF
TRBV6-6	NA	TRBJ1-1	few	TGTGCCAGCAGTTACCACGTCGGGGGCACTGAAGCTTTCTTT	CASSYHVGGTEAFF
TRBV28	NA	TRBJ2-5	NA	TGTGCCAGCAGTTTAATCCCCACAGGGCCCCTTTCCTATGAGCAGTACTTC	CASSLIPTGPLSYEQYF
TRBV29-1	NA	TRBJ2-5	NA	TGCAGCGTTGTGGCAGTTTACAATGAGCAGTACTTC	CSVVAVYNEQYF
TRBV5-1	NA	TRBJ2-7	NA	TGCGCCAGCAGCTTGGGGGTCAGCTGCTACGAGCAGTACTTC	CASSLGVSCYEQYF
TRBV20-1	NA	TRBJ2-7	NA	TGCAGTGCTAGAGGGATTAATCAGGGTTACGAGCAGTACTTC	CSARGINQGYEQYF
TRBV6-1	NA	TRBJ1-2	NA	TGTGCCAGCAGTGAAGGGGGCAGTAACTATGGCTACACCTTC	CASSEGGSNYGYTF
TRBV29-1	TRBD2	TRBJ2-7	NA	TGCAGCGTTGATGCGGGGGAAGCCTACGAGCAGTACTTC	CSVDAGEAYEQYF
TRBV10-3	NA	TRBJ1-2	few	TGTGCCATCAGTGAGGCGGGACCTTTAGGGGGCTACACCTTC	CAISEAGPLGGYTF
TRBV28	TRBD2	TRBJ2-1	few	TGTGCCAGCAGTTTTGGAGGGAGGGCCTCCAATGAGCAGTTCTTC	CASSFGGRASNEQFF
TRBV20-1	TRBD1	TRBJ1-4	NA	TGCAGTGCCTCACCGACAGGGGAGGGTCCCTGGGGCGAAAAACTGTTTTTT	CSASPTGEGPWGEKLFF
TRBV7-2	TRBD2	TRBJ2-3	few	TGTGCCAGCGCGGGGGGACACACAGATACGCAGTATTTT	CASAGGHTDTQYF